The following is a T cell receptor beta chain sequence with its context. Its antigen is undetermined. Time point in this sample: patch test 1, 2 weeks after DPC sensitization. The treatment here: therapeutic diphenylcyclopropenone sensitization with weekly scalp DPC. Blood, whole and unfractionated, served as the source for total RNA extraction. At every patch-test visit, blood was drawn before the patch test was applied. This sample is part of a study of human T cells and chemical hapten exposure. Study at large: On roughly 2 cm by roughly 2 cm of upper inner arm skin, sensitization was performed with 2% DPC.

Study results and limitations: No alteration of TCRs above 1 in 1000 frequency was seen with DPC sensitization.

The CDR3 consists of 13 residues. The V and J ends lost 2 bases and 3 bases, in that order; junction bases with no gene match: 4. CDR1 is DFQATT, CDR2 SNEGSKA, per germline (reference sequence). Separate cDNA molecules received unique molecular identifiers, which the library attached to them. TCRdb independently ran MiXCR on the RACE reads; one entry per CDR3 protein. The table has some 41,000 distinct CDR3 sequences, about 4% seen once. The chain is built from TRBV20-1 and TRBJ2-7; 7 bases match TRBD1. The sequencing here drew on whole blood, taken in connection with sensitization to the hapten diphenylcyclopropenone (DPC). The receptor was derived from a man aged 45-60 years with alopecia areata. Some clones in this sample may be carry-over from other donors' samples. The chain's CDR3 is CSARIQGNYEQYF. As DNA, the CDR3 is TGCAGTGCTAGAATACAGGGGAACTACGAGCAGTACTTC.